These T cell receptor beta chains were read from a single sample in a study of T cells in Graves' hyperthyroidism and ophthalmopathy. Each CDR3 protein gets one entry after TCRdb re-called the multiplex PCR reads with MiXCR. The table has approximately 380,000 distinct CDR3 sequences, around 15% seen once. What was sequenced was blood. Receptor source: a middle-aged man with Graves' ophthalmopathy. CDR3s leave out the opening cysteine and the closing phenylalanine or tryptophan. Not all rows give a size; the values are once, few, many and, for expanded clones, a class.

clone_size j_call v_call cdr3_aa
many TRBJ1-4 TRBV5-5 ASREGATNEKLF
- TRBJ2-7 TRBV10-3 AISESAGGPSEQY
many TRBJ2-2 TRBV5-1 ASSQRTPTGELF
- TRBJ2-3 TRBV9 ASSVADSTDTQY
many TRBJ2-7 TRBV20-1 SATDEGGGYEQY
many TRBJ2-5 TRBV4-1 ASSQADDRGRETQY
many TRBJ2-7 TRBV5-1 ASSPGLVAASDEQY
many TRBJ1-2 TRBV30 AWSIGNYGYT
many TRBJ2-5 TRBV28 ASSLGSVGGGETQY
few TRBJ2-1 TRBV20-1 SATKNEQF
- TRBJ1-1 TRBV20-1 SATGDAEAF
once TRBJ2-3 TRBV12-3/TRBV12-4 ASSHDRSGTDTQY
- TRBJ2-1 TRBV20-1 SALSGDRRDSYEQF
- TRBJ2-1 TRBV11-1 ASSLSPPIPGNEQF
few TRBJ1-1 TRBV19 ASKQVTTDTEAF
- TRBJ2-4 TRBV9 ASSVGAGGKNIQY
- TRBJ1-2 TRBV29-1 SLKSPNYGYT
many TRBJ2-2 TRBV30 AWSGRINTGELF
many TRBJ2-7 TRBV18 ASSHGYEQY
few TRBJ2-1 TRBV4-2 ASSQGLAVKQF
many TRBJ2-6 TRBV29-1 SVESGPGANVLT
- TRBJ2-2 TRBV6-8 ASSMAGTSGKANTGELF
few TRBJ1-6 TRBV28 ASSSRDRGQSYNSPLH
- TRBJ1-1 TRBV6-1 ASSDGPGRNTEAF
few TRBJ2-5 TRBV7-9 ATCLQPGETQY
- TRBJ2-7 TRBV5-1 SSSSMTSGSKEQY
many TRBJ2-5 TRBV5-4 ASSLARDRRQETQY
few TRBJ2-3 TRBV10-2 ASSESTGPTDTQY
many TRBJ2-3 TRBV3-1 ASSRGTADAQY